Ten or more counts support the clone carrying this T cell receptor (beta chain). This sample stems from a study of T-cell memory formation after mild COVID-19. The CDR3 contains 15 residues. Trimming cost V 0 bases and J 0 bases, with 6 bases left between them. Germline loops: CDR1 LNHNV, CDR2 YYDKDF (reference sequence). TCR alpha and TCR beta cDNA libraries carrying sample barcodes and UMIs were produced by 5'RACE using constant-segment primers. A single record per CDR3 protein comes from TCRdb applying MiXCR to the 5' RACE reads. The data contain under 300,000 distinct CDR3 sequences, around 8% of them seen just once; the ten biggest clones take up roughly 22%.

The chain uses TRBV15 and TRBJ2-1; tentative D call: TRBD2 (5 bases). The TCR sequence derives from a man between 18 and 29 years old who had mild COVID-19 (a few samples of this study predate the infection). Cell type and time point are not known. The sample taken for sequencing was PBMCs or a T cell subset sorted from them (not recorded which). CDR3 residues: CATSREGSSYNEQFF. The CDR3 DNA is TGTGCCACCAGCAGAGAGGGGAGCTCCTACAATGAGCAGTTCTTC.